This T cell receptor beta chain was observed in a study of blood T cell repertoires in COVID-19. Study as a whole: COVID-19 samples from acute and convalescent phases originated in the United States, Italy and Spain. Sources were T cells, B-cell-depleted T cells, or PBMCs; the material itself was cDNA or gDNA.

The V gene end was trimmed by 0 bases and the J gene end by 6 bases; junction bases not matched to a gene: 9. The length of the CDR3 is 15 residues. Germline V gene sequence: CDR1 GTSNPN, CDR2 SVGIG (reference sequence). The data were produced by immunoSEQ multiplex PCR, yet TCRdb's version contains in-frame clones alone and is incomplete. The data contain tens of thousands of clones, around 88% of them singletons. The chain has TRBV30 and TRBJ1-1; 8 bases map to TRBD1. This receptor was identified in a woman of 80 years or more with acute or convalescent COVID-19. Sequencing was performed on peripheral blood. Here the CDR3 DNA reads TGTGCCTGGAGTGTTCCACACCTGGGACAGGCTGAAGCTTTCTTT. It is translated as CAWSVPHLGQAEAFF.